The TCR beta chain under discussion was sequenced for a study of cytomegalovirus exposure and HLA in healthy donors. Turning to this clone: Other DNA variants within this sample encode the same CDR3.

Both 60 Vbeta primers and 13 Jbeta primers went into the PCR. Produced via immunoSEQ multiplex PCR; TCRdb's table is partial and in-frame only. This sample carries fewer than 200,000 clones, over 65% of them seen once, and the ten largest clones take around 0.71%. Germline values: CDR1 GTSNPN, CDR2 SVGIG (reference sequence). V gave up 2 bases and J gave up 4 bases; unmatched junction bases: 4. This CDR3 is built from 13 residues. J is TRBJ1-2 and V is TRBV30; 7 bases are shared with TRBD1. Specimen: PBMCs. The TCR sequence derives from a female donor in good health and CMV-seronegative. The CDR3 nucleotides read TGTGCCTGGAGTAGGGACAGACCCTATGGCTACACCTTC. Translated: CAWSRDRPYGYTF.